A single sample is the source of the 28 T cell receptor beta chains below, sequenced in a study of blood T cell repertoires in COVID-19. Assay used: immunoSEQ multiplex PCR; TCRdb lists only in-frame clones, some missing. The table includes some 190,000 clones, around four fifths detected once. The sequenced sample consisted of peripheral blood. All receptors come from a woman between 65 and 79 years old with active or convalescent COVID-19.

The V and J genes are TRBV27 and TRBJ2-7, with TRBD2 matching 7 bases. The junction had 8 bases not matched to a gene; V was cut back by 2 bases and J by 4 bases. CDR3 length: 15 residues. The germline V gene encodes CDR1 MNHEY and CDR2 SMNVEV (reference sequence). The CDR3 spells CASSLRLAELYEQYF. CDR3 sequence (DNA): TGTGCCAGCAGTTTACGGCTAGCGGAACTATACGAGCAGTACTTC.

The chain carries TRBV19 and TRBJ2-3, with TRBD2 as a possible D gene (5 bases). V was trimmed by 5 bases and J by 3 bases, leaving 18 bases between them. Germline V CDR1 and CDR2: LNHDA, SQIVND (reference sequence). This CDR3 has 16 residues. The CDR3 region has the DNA TGTGCCAGTAGTGCCCGTTCGGGGATAAGGACAGATACGCAGTATTTT. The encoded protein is CASSARSGIRTDTQYF.

In DNA, the CDR3 is TGTGCCAGCAGCTTAGCATTCCCCCGACTAGCGCGTATGTACAATGAGCAGTTCTTC. It encodes CASSLAFPRLARMYNEQFF. The V gene is TRBV11-2, the J gene TRBJ2-1; TRBD2 agrees at 8 bases. The J segment lost 4 bases and the V segment lost 1 base, leaving 15 bases of the junction unmatched. Germline CDR1 and CDR2: SGHAT and FQNNGV. CDR3 size: 19 residues.

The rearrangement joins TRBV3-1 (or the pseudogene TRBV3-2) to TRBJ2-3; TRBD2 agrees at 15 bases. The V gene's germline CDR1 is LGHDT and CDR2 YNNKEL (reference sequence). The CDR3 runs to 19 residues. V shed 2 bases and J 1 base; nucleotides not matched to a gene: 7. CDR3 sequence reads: CASSQRTSGRVIGTDTQYF. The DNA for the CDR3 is TGTGCCAGCAGCCAACGGACTAGCGGGAGGGTGATAGGCACAGATACGCAGTATTTT.

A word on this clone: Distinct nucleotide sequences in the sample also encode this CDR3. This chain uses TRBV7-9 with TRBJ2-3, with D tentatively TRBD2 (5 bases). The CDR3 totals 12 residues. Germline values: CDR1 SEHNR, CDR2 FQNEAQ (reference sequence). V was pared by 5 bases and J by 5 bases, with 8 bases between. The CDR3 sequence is CASSPGGDTQYF. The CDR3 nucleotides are TGTGCCAGCAGCCCAGGAGGAGATACGCAGTATTTT.

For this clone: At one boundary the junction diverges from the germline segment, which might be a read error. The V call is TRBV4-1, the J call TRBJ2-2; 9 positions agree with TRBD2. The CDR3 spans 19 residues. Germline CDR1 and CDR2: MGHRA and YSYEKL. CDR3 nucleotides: TGCGCCAGCAGCCAAGGGGAACTCGGACTAGCGTCGAACACCGGGGGGCTGTTTTTT. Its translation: CASSQGELGLASNTGGLFF.

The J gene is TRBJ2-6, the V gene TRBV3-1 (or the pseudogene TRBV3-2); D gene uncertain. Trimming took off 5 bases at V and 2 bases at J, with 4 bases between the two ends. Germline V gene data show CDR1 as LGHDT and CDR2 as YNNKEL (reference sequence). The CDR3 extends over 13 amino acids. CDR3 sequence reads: CASSLAGANVLTF. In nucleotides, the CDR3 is TGTGCCAGCAGCTTAGCTGGGGCCAACGTCCTGACTTTC.

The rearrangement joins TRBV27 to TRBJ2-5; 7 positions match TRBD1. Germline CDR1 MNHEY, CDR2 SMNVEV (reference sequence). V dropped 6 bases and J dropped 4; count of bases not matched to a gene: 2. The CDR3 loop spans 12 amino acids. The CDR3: CASRNRGETQYF. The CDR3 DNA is TGTGCCAGCAGGAACAGGGGAGAGACCCAGTACTTC.

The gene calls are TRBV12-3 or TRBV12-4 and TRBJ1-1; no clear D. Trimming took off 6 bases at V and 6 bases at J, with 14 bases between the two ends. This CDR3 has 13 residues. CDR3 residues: CASSPLLGAEAFF. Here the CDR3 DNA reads TGTGCCAGCAGCCCACTACTTGGCGCTGAAGCTTTCTTT.

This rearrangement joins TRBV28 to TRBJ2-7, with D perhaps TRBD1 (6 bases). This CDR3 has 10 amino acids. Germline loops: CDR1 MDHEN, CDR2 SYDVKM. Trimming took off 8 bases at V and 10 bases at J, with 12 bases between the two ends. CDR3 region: CASGTTNQYF. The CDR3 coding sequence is TGTGCCAGCGGGACAACCAACCAGTACTTC.

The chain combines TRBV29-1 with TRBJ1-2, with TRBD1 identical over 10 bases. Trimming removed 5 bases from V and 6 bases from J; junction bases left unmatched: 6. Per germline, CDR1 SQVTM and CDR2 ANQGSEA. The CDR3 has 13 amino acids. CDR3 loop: CSVKGTGVHGYTF. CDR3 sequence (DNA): TGCAGCGTTAAAGGGACAGGGGTCCATGGCTACACCTTC.

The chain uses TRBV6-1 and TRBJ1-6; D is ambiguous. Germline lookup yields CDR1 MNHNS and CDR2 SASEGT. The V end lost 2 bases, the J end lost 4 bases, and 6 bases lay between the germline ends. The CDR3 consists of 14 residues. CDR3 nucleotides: TGTGCCAGCAGTGAACAGGTTTATAATTCACCCCTCCACTTT. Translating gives CASSEQVYNSPLHF.

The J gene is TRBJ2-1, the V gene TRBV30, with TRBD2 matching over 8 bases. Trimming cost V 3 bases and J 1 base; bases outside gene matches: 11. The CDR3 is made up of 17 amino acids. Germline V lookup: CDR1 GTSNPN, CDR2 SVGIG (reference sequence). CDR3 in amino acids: CAWRAVLAGNSYNEQFF. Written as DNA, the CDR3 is TGTGCCTGGAGAGCTGTCTTAGCGGGGAATTCCTACAATGAGCAGTTCTTC.

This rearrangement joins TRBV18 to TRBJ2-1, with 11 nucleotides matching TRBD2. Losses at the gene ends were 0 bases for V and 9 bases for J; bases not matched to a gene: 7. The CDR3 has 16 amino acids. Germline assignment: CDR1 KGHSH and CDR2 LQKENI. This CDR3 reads CASSPPASGRLSEQFF. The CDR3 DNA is TGTGCCAGCTCACCACCGGCTAGCGGGAGGTTATCTGAGCAGTTCTTC.

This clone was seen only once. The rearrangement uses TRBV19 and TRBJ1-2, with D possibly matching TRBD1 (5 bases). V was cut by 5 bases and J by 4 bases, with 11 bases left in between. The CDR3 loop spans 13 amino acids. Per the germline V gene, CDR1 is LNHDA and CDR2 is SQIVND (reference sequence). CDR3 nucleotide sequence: TGTGCCAGTAGTGATCAGGGTGCCTATGGCTACACCTTC. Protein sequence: CASSDQGAYGYTF.

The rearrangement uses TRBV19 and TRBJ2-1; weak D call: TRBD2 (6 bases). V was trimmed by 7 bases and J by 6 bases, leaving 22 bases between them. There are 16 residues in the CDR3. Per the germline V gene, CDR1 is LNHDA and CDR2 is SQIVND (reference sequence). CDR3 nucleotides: TGTGCCAGTACCGATATTGGGGGGACCCCAATCAATGAGCAGTTCTTC. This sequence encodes CASTDIGGTPINEQFF.

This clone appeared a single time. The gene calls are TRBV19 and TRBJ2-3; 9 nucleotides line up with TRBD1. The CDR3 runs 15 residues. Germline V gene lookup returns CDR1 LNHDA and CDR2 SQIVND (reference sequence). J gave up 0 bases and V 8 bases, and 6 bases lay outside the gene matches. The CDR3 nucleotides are TGTGCCAGTGCTCGGACAGGGGCTAGCACAGATACGCAGTATTTT. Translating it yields CASARTGASTDTQYF.

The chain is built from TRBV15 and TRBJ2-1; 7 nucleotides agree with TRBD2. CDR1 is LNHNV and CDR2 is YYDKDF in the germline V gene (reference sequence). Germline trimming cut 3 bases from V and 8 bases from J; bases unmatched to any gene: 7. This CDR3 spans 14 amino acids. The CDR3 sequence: CATSRGEGRYEQFF. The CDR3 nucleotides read TGTGCCACCAGCAGGGGGGAGGGCCGTTATGAGCAGTTCTTC. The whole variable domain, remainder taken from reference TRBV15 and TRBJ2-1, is DAMVIQNPRYQVTQFGKPVTLSCSQTLNHNVMYWYQQKSSQAPKLLFHYYDKDFNNEADTPDNFQSRRPNTSFCFLDIRSPGLGDTAMYLCATSRGEGRYEQFFGPGTRLTVL.

CDR3 sequence: CASTDWDRKAFF. In DNA form, the CDR3 reads TGTGCCAGCACTGACTGGGACAGGAAAGCTTTCTTT. This chain joins TRBV25-1 and TRBJ1-1; 8 nucleotides agree with TRBD1. The CDR3 is 12 residues long. The J segment lost 9 bases and the V segment lost 7 bases, leaving 7 bases of the junction unmatched. Germline CDR1 reads MGHDK; CDR2 reads SYGVNS.

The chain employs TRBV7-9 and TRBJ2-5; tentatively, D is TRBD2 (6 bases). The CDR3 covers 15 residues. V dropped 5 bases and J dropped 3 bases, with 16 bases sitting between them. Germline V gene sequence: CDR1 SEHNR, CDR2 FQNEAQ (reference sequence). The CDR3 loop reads CASSTLARGEETQYF. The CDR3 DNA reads TGTGCCAGCAGCACACTAGCCCGTGGGGAAGAGACCCAGTACTTC.

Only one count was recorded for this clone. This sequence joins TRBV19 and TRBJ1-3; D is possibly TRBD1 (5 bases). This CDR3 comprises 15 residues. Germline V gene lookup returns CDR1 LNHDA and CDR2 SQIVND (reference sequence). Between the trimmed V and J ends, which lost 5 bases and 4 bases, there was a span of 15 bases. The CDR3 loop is CASSADTTGGNTIYF. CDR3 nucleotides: TGTGCCAGTAGTGCCGACACAACAGGAGGAAACACCATATATTTT.

CDR3 nucleotide sequence: TGTGCCAGCTCACCTCCTTTTTTAGCGGGAGTGGTCACCGGGGAGCTGTTTTTT. Translated: CASSPPFLAGVVTGELFF. This chain connects TRBV18 to TRBJ2-2; 9 nucleotides line up with TRBD2. Germline assignment: CDR1 KGHSH and CDR2 LQKENI. The CDR3 is 18 amino acids. V lost 3 bases and J lost 4; bases outside the gene matches: 12.

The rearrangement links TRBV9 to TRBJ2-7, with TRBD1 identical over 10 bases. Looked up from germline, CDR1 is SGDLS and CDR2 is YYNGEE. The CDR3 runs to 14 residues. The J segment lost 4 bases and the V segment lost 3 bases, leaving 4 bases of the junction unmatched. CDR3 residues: CASSASDRGYEQYF. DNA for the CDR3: TGTGCCAGCAGCGCCTCGGACAGGGGGTACGAGCAGTACTTC.

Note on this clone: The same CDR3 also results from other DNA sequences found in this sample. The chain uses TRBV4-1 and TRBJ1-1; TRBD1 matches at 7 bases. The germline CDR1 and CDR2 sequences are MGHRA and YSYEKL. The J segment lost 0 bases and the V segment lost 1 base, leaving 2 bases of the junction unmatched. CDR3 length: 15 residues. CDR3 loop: CASSQGQGLNTEAFF. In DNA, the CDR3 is TGCGCCAGCAGCCAAGGACAGGGACTGAACACTGAAGCTTTCTTT.

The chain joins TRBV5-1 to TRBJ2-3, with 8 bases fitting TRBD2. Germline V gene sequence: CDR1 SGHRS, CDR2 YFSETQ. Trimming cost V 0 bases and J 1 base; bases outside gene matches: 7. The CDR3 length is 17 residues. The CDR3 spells CASSLAVSGRGTDTQYF. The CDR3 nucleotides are TGCGCCAGCAGCTTGGCCGTAAGCGGGAGAGGCACAGATACGCAGTATTTT.

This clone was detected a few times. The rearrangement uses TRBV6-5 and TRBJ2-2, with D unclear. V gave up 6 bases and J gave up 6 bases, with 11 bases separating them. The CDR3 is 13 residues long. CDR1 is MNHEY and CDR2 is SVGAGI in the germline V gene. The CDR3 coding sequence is TGTGCCAGCAGAGGTGGGCCCGCCGGGGAGCTGTTTTTT. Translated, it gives CASRGGPAGELFF.

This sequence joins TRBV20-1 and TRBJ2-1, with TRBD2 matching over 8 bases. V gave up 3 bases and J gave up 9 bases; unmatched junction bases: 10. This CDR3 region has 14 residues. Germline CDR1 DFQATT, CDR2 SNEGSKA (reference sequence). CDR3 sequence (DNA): TGCAGTGCTAGTAGCGGGATTGAGTTCGGTGAGCAGTTCTTC. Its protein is CSASSGIEFGEQFF.

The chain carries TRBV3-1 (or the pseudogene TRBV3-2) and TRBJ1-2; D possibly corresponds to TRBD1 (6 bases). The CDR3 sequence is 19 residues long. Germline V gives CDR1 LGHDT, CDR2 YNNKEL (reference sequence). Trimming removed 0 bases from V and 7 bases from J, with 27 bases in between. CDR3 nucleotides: TGTGCCAGCAGCCAAGAAGGGGGACTGGCGGGGGGTGTCGGTGGTGGCTACACCTTC. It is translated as CASSQEGGLAGGVGGGYTF.